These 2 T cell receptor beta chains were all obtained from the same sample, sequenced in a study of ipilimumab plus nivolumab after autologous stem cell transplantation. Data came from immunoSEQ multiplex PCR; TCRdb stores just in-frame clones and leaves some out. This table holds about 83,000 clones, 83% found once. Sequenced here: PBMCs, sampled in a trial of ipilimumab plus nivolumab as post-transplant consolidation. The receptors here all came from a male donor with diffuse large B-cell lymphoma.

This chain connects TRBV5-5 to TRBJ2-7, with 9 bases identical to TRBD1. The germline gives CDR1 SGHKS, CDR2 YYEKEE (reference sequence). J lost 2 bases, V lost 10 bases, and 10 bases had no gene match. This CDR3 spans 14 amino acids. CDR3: CADAGGQGTYEQYF. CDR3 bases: TGTGCCGACGCCGGGGGACAGGGAACCTACGAGCAGTACTTC.

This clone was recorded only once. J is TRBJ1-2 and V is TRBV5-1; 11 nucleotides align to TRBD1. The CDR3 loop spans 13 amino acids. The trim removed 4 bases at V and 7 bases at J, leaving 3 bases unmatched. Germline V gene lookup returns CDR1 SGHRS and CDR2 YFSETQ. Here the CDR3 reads CASSGQGAGGYTF. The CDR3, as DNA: TGCGCCAGCAGCGGACAGGGGGCGGGTGGCTACACCTTC.